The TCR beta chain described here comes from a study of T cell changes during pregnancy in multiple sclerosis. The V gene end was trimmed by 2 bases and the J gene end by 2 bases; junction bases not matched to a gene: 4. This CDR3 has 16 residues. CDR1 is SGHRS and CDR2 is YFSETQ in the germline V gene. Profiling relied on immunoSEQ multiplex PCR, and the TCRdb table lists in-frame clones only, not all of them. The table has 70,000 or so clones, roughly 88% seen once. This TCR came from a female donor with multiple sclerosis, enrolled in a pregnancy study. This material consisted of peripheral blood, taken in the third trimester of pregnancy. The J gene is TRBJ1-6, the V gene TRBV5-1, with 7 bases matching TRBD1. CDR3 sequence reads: CASSLTGEAYNSPLHF. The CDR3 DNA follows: TGCGCCAGCAGCTTAACAGGGGAGGCCTATAATTCACCCCTCCACTTT.